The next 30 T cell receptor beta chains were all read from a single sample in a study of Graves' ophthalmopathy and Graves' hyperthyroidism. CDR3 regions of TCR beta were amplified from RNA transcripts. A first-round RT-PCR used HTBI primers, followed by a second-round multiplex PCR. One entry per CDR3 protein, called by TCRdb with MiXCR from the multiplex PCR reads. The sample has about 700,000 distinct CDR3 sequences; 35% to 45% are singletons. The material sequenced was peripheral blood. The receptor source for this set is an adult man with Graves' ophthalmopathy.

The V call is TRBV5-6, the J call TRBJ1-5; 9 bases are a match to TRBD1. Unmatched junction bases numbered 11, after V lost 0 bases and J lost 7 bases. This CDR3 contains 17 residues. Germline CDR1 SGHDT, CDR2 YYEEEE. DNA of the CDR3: TGTGCCAGCAGCTTGGCCGGTTCGGGACAGGGTTACCAGCCCCAGCATTTT. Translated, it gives CASSLAGSGQGYQPQHF.

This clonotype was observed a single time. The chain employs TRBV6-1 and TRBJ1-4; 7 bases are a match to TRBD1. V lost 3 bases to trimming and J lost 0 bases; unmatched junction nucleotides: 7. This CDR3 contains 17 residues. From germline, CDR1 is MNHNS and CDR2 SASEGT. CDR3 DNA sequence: TGTGCCAGCAGTGATTCCGGGACAGCCTCAACTAATGAAAAACTGTTTTTT. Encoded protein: CASSDSGTASTNEKLFF.

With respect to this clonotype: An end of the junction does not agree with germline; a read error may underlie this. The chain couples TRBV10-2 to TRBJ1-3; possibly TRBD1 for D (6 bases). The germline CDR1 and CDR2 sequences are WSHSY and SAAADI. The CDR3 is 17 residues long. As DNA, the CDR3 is TGTGCCAGCAGTTACACGCCAGGGGCACACTCTGGAAACACCATATATTTT. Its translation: CASSYTPGAHSGNTIYF.

The CDR3 DNA reads TGTGCCAGCAGTGGTTCCGGGACAGGCAATGAAAAACTGTTTTTT. Amino acid sequence: CASSGSGTGNEKLFF. The chain recombines TRBV25-1 with TRBJ1-4; 8 bases fit TRBD1. The V and J ends lost 4 bases and 5 bases, in that order; junction bases with no gene match: 6. The CDR3 consists of 15 residues. Looked up from germline, CDR1 is MGHDK and CDR2 is SYGVNS. Together with reference TRBV25-1 and TRBJ1-4, the CDR3 gives the full variable domain: EADIYQTPRYLVIGTGKKITLECSQTMGHDKMYWYQQDPGMELHLIHYSYGVNSTEKGDLSSESTVSRIRTEHFPLTLESARPSHTSQYLCASSGSGTGNEKLFFGSGTQLSVL.

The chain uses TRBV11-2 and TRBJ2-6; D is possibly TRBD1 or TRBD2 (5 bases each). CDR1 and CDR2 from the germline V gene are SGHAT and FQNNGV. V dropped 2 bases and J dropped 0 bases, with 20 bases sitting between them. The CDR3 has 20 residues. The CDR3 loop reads CASSLYIGLGRDSGANVLTF. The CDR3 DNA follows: TGTGCCAGCAGCTTATACATCGGGCTGGGACGGGACTCTGGGGCCAACGTCCTGACTTTC.

CDR3 sequence (DNA): TGTGCCACCAGCATGGGCCCTCCGGGGGCCAACGTCCTGACTTTC. It yields the protein CATSMGPPGANVLTF. The chain combines TRBV15 with TRBJ2-6; no clear D. Trimming removed 4 bases from V and 4 bases from J, with 11 bases in between. Germline V lookup: CDR1 LNHNV, CDR2 YYDKDF (reference sequence). CDR3 size: 15 residues.

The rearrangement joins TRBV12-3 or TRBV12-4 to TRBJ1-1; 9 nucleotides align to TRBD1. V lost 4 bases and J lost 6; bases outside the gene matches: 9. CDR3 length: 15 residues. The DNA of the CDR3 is TGTGCCAGCAGTTCTTGGACAGGGGCCCTCGCTGAAGCTTTCTTT. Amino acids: CASSSWTGALAEAFF.

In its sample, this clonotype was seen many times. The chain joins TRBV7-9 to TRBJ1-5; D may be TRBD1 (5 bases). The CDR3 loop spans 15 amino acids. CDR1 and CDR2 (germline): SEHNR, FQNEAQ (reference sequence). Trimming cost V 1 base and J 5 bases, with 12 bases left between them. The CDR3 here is CASSLGRGSDQPQHF. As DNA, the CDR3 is TGTGCCAGCAGCTTAGGGAGGGGCAGCGATCAGCCCCAGCATTTT.

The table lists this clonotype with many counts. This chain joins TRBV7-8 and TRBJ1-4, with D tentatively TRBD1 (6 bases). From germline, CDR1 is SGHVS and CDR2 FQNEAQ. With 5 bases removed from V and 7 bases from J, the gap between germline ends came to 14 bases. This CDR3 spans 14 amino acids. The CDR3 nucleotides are TGTGCCAGCAGCCTCCGGGACACACGTGAAAAACTGTTTTTT. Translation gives CASSLRDTREKLFF.

The DNA for the CDR3 is TGTGCCACCAGCAGTGCTAGCGGGACAGGGGTTTCACCCCTCCACTTT. As protein: CATSSASGTGVSPLHF. The V gene is TRBV15, the J gene TRBJ1-6, with 10 bases matching TRBD1. The germline gives CDR1 LNHNV, CDR2 YYDKDF (reference sequence). The CDR3 is 16 residues long. V gave up 3 bases and J gave up 9 bases; unmatched junction bases: 8.

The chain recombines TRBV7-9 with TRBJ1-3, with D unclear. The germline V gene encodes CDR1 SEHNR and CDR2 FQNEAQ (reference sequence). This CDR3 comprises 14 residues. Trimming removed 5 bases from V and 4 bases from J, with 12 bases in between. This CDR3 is CASSLTSYGNTIYF. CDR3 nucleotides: TGTGCCAGCAGCCTGACTAGCTACGGAAACACCATATATTTT.

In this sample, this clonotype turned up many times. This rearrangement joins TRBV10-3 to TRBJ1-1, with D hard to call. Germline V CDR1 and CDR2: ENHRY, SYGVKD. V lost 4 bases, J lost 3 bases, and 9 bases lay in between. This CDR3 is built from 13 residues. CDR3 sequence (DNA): TGTGCCATCAGTGTACAGTTTTACACTGAAGCTTTCTTT. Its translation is CAISVQFYTEAFF.

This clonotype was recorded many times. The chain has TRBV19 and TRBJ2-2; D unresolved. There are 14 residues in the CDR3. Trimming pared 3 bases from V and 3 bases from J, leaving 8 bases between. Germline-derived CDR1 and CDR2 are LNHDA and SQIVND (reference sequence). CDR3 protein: CASSIVGYTGELFF. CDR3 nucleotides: TGTGCCAGTAGTATCGTAGGCTACACCGGGGAGCTGTTTTTT.

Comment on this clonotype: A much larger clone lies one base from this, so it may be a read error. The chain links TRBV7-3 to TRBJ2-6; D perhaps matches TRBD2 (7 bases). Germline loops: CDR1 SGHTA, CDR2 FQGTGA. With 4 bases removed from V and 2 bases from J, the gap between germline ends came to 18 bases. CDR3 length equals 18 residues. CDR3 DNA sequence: TGTGCCAGCAGCTCCCCGTTAACGGGGGGCGCTGGGGCCAACGTCCTGACTTTC. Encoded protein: CASSSPLTGGAGANVLTF.

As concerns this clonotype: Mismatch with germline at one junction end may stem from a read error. This chain's CDR3 is CAGSSRQAPRTEAFF. The CDR3 DNA reads as TGTGCCGGCAGTTCTCGACAGGCCCCCAGAACTGAAGCTTTCTTT. This chain joins TRBV2 and TRBJ1-1; possibly TRBD1 for D (6 bases). The length of the CDR3 is 15 residues. CDR1 SNHLY and CDR2 FYNNEI come from the germline V gene. The complete variable domain, with remaining parts taken from reference TRBV2 and TRBJ1-1, reads EPEVTQTPSHQVTQMGQEVILRCVPISNHLYFYWYRQILGQKVEFLVSFYNNEISEKSEIFDDQFSVERPDGSNFTLKIRSTKLEDSAMYFCAGSSRQAPRTEAFFGQGTRLTVV.

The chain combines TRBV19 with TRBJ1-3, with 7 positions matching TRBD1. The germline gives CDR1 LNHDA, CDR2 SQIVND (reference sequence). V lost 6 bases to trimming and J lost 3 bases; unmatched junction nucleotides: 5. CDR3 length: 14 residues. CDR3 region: CASSRQGYGNTIYF. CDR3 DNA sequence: TGTGCCAGTAGCCGACAGGGATATGGAAACACCATATATTTT.

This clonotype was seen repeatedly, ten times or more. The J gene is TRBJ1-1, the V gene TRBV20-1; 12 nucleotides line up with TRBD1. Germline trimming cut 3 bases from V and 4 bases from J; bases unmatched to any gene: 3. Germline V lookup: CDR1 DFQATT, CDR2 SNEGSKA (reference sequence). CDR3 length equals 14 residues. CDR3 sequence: CSARGDRGPTEAFF. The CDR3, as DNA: TGCAGTGCTAGGGGGGACAGGGGGCCCACTGAAGCTTTCTTT.

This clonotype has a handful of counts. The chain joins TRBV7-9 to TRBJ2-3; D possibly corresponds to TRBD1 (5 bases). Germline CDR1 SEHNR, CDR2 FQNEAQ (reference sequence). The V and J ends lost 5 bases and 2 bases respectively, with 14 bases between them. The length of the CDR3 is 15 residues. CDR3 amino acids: CASSPVQGFTDTQYF. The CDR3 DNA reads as TGTGCCAGCAGCCCTGTTCAGGGATTCACAGATACGCAGTATTTT.

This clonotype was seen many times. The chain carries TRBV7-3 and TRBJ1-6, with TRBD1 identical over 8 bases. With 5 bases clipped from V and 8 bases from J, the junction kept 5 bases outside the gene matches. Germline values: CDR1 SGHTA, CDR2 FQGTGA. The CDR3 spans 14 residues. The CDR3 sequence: CASSTTGGDSPLHF. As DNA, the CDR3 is TGTGCCAGCAGCACTACAGGGGGGGATTCACCCCTCCACTTT.

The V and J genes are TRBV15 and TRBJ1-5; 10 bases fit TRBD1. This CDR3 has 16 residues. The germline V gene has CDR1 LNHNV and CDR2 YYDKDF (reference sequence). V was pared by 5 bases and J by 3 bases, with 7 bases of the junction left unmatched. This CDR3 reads CATSQAGQGSNQPQHF. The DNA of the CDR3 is TGTGCCACCAGCCAAGCGGGACAGGGGTCCAATCAGCCCCAGCATTTT.

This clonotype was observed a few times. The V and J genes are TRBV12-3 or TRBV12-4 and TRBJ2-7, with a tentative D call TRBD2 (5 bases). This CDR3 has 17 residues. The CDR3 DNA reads TGTGCTAGTGGTTTGGTACTGGGTAGCCTGAAGGCGGGCGAGCAGTACTTC. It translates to CASGLVLGSLKAGEQYF.

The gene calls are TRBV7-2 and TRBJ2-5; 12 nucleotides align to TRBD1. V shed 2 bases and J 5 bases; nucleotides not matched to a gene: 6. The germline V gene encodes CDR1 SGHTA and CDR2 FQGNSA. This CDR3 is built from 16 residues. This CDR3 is CASSLWGQGAGETQYF. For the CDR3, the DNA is TGTGCCAGCAGCTTATGGGGACAGGGGGCTGGGGAGACCCAGTACTTC.

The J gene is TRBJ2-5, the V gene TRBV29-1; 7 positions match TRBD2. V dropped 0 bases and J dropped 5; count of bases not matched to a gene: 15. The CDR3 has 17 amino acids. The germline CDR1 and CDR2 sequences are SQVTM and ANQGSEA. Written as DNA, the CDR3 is TGCAGCGTTGAAGAGTTTGCCGGGACTACTGAAGTGGAGACCCAGTACTTC. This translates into CSVEEFAGTTEVETQYF.

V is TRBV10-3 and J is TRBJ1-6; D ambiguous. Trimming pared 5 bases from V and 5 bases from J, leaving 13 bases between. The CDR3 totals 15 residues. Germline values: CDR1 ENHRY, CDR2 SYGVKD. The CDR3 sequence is CAISYVRSHNSPLHF. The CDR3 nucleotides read TGTGCCATCAGTTACGTGAGATCCCATAATTCACCCCTCCACTTT.

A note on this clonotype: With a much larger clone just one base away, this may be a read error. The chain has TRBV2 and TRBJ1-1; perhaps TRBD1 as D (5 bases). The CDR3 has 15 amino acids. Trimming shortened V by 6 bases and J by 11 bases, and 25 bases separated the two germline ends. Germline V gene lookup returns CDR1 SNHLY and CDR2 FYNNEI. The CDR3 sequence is CASSYSPSGPWGAFF. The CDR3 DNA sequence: TGTGCCAGCAGCTATAGTCCAAGCGGGCCCTGGGGGGCTTTCTTT.

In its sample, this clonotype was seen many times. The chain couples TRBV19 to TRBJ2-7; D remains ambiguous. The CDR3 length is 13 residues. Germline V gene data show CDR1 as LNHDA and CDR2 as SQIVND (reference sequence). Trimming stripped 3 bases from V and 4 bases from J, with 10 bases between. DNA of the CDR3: TGTGCCAGTAGTATCAGTGATCAATACGAGCAGTACTTC. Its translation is CASSISDQYEQYF.

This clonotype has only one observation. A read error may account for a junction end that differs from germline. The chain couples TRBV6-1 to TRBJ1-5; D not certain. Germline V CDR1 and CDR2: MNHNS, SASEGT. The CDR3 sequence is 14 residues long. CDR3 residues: CASLDGPSNRPQHF. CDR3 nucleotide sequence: TGTGCCAGCTTAGACGGACCTAGCAATCGGCCCCAGCATTTT.

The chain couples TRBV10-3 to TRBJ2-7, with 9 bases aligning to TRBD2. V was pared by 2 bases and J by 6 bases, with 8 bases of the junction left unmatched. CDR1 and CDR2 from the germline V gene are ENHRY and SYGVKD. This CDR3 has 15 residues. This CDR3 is CAISEGVAGASEQYF. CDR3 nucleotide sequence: TGTGCCATCAGTGAGGGGGTAGCGGGAGCCTCCGAGCAGTACTTC.

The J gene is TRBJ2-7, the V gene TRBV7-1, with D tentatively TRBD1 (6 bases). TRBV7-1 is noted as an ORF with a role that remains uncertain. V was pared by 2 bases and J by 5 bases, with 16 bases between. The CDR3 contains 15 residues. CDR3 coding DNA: TGTGCCAGCAGCTCACCCGTGAACAGGGCCCACGAGCAGTACTTC. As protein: CASSSPVNRAHEQYF.

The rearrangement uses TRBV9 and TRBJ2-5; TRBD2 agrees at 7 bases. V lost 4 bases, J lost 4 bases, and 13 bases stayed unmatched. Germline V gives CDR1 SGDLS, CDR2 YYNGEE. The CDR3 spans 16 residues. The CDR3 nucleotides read TGTGCCAGCAGCCAAGCTTTTGCGGGGGTAGGAGAGACCCAGTACTTC. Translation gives CASSQAFAGVGETQYF.